The 2 T cell receptor beta chains below were found in one sample sequenced in a study of identical twins. TCRdb reanalysed the 5' RACE reads using MiXCR and keeps one entry per CDR3 protein. The sample holds around 240,000 distinct CDR3 sequences; roughly 10% are singletons and the top ten take more than 8.5%. The sample consisted of memory T cells sorted from blood. These receptors all stem from a man in his forties or fifties in good health.

This chain joins TRBV18 and TRBJ2-5, with 8 bases aligning to TRBD1. This CDR3 is built from 15 residues. Germline CDR1 is KGHSH and CDR2 is LQKENI. V lost 3 bases, J lost 1 base, and 4 bases stayed unmatched. The DNA of the CDR3 is TGTGCCAGCTCACCCGGGACAGGACCCCAAGAGACCCAGTACTTC. As protein: CASSPGTGPQETQYF.

To note about this clonotype: At one boundary the junction diverges from the germline segment, which might be a read error. V is TRBV9 and J is TRBJ2-3, with D perhaps TRBD1 or TRBD2 (6 bases each). Germline V gene sequence: CDR1 SGDLS, CDR2 YYNGEE. The CDR3 loop spans 14 amino acids. The CDR3 DNA is TGTGCCAGCAGTGTAGTGGGGGGCCGAGATACGCAGTATTTT. Translation gives CASSVVGGRDTQYF.